This T cell receptor beta chain was retrieved from a study of breast tumors, draining lymph nodes, adjacent tissues (dated by TCRdb to about 2016). Context from the whole study: In breast cancer patients, the study compared the TCR beta repertoires of tumor, adjacent nontumor tissue and axillary lymph nodes. In human breast cancer, the study set out to assess how tumor, surrounding tissue and draining lymph node repertoires relate to one another and whether T cells might be exchanged between them. Study-wide conclusions, independent of this receptor: Tumor and nontumor tissue repertoires were found to be significantly more similar in luminal-like than in basal-like breast cancer. Tumor T-cell repertoires showed less diversity than lymph node repertoires and more diversity than nontumor tissue repertoires, and tumor T-cell repertoires showed preferential V and J gene usage. Rather than being directly demonstrated, the conclusion that tumor T cells originate in lymph nodes was presented as consistent with a hypothesis. The data were considered consistent with most tumor T cells being derived from the lymph node and subsequently expanding within tumor tissue.

The adjacent samples were made up of nontumor breast tissue around the tumor. As for this clonotype: Its recognized antigen is unknown. There are no base qualities to consult, and no much larger clone falls within one base.

Trimming at the junction amounts to 0 bases on V and 5 bases on J, and the germline ends lie 13 bases apart. The germline V gene (reference sequence) provides CDR1 DFQATT and CDR2 SNEGSKA. The CDR3 measures 14 amino acids from cysteine to phenylalanine. Kept here is only the CDR3 DNA, which spans 42 bases and is read in frame from base 1. Sequencing used an Illumina HiSeq 2000. TCR beta chain libraries were generated by multiplex PCR amplification. The amplified TCR beta chain products were analyzed by high-throughput sequencing. TCRdb redid the processing of the public reads, applying fastp at Q25 and MiXCR, and retained in-frame beta chains. Here each entry gathers all rows of one CDR3 protein and keeps the most common genes and DNA. This sample has 16,000 or so distinct CDR3 sequences in its table, and over 40% of those were observed once. The ten top clones hold about 14% of the sample.

The V and J segments used are TRBV20-1 and TRBJ2-5; TRBD2 could be the D gene, as 7 bases match. The receptor was derived from a female donor with breast cancer. Some clones in this sample may be carry-over from other donors' samples. The sample comprised tumor-adjacent breast tissue. The CDR3 here reads CSARDEGGGETQYF. The nucleotide sequence is TGCAGTGCTAGAGATGAGGGGGGGGGGGAGACCCAGTACTTC.